This TCR beta chain was retrieved from a study of cytomegalovirus exposure and HLA in healthy donors. Across the whole study: A subsequent analysis stated that the 110 or so validation repertoires were run on the same platform as the approximately 700 first-cohort repertoires. Notes on the study in general: Reported performance of the classifier showed diagnosis of cytomegalovirus status with high specificity and sensitivity. Confirmation in vitro established that a few CMV-associated chains were specific for CMV antigens. The study labeled approximately 150 TCR beta chains cytomegalovirus-associated.

V was clipped by 5 bases and J by 5 bases, with 24 bases between them. Germline CDR1 and CDR2: LNHNV and YYDKDF (reference sequence). The CDR3 is 17 amino acids. In the case of this clone: Antigen: not known.

The protocol was immunoSEQ multiplex PCR, while the TCRdb copy is restricted to in-frame clones and leaves out a portion. The sample carries approximately 140,000 clones, 84% recorded once. This sequence joins TRBV15 and TRBJ1-2, with D maybe TRBD1 (6 bases). The sample was PBMCs. The sequence was obtained from a woman in her twenties or thirties in good health and CMV-seronegative. CDR3: CATSVRGVGQMLYGYTF. The CDR3 DNA reads TGTGCCACCAGCGTCCGGGGGGTCGGACAGATGTTATATGGCTACACCTTC.